This T cell receptor beta chain was captured by sequencing in a study of T cells in Graves' hyperthyroidism and ophthalmopathy. Overall study: Peripheral blood was acquired at first diagnosis, ahead of any therapy whatsoever. Regarding the study as a whole: Blood also carried most thyroid clonotypes expanded above 0.001.

Patients aged 18 to 65 with hyperthyroidism were newly diagnosed, with duration under 2 months. Cells are PBMCs isolated from roughly 10 ml of fresh blood. This clonotype has ten or more counts. Antigen specificity is unknown. There are 14 residues in the CDR3. The V gene lost 4 bases and the J gene lost 1 base, with 10 bases spanning the gap. Amplification of TCR beta CDR3 regions was performed using RNA transcripts as template. The HTBI set primed first-round TCR CDR3 RT-PCR. TCRdb fed the multiplex PCR reads into MiXCR, producing one record per CDR3 protein. Counted here are almost 600,000 distinct CDR3 sequences, approximately 15% occurring once; the ten biggest clones make up 5.8%.

Sequenced material: blood. This TCR came from a woman under 40 with Graves' hyperthyroidism that later progressed to Graves' ophthalmopathy. The rearrangement joins TRBV12-3 or TRBV12-4 to TRBJ2-5; D might be TRBD1 or TRBD2, each matching 5 bases. CDR3 sequence: CASSSGDLQETQYF. Written as DNA, the CDR3 is TGTGCCAGCAGTTCTGGGGACCTCCAAGAGACCCAGTACTTC.